What follows are 28 T cell receptor beta chains derived from one specimen sequenced in a study of response to subunit inactivated influenza vaccine. TCRdb recomputed calls from the RT-PCR reads with MiXCR, one row per CDR3 protein. This repertoire shows 500,000 to 550,000 distinct CDR3 sequences, under 30% found once; its top ten account for 2.5% to 3.5%. These sequences were also reported in another study, on T cells expressing NK-cell markers. From that study: Libraries used 5'RACE template switching adding universal primer site and UMIs.

The sequencing here drew on CD4+ T cells sorted from PBMCs, taken roughly 12 days after vaccination. The receptors come from a man aged 50 to 60 who received an inactivated influenza vaccine.

This clonotype was seen a few times. The chain combines TRBV28 with TRBJ2-3, with D possibly being TRBD1 (6 bases). The CDR3 contains 15 residues. CDR1 and CDR2 (germline): MDHEN, SYDVKM. V was shortened by 8 bases and J by 1 base, with 16 bases between the two germline ends. Here the CDR3 reads CASASPRGRTDTQYF. CDR3 nucleotides: TGTGCCAGCGCATCACCCAGGGGACGCACAGATACGCAGTATTTT.

This chain connects TRBV28 to TRBJ1-5; D is unclear. The V gene lost 3 bases and the J gene lost 8 bases, with 20 bases spanning the gap. Germline CDR1 MDHEN, CDR2 SYDVKM. This CDR3 has 16 residues. The CDR3 DNA reads TGTGCCAGCAGTTTTCCCTGGGAGGGCAGGCGGGAGCCCCAGCATTTT. Translated, it gives CASSFPWEGRREPQHF.

This clonotype was found a few times. The chain joins TRBV30 to TRBJ2-3; D not resolved. In germline, CDR1 is GTSNPN, CDR2 SVGIG (reference sequence). The ends were cut back, 2 bases at V and 5 bases at J, with 8 bases in the middle. The CDR3 consists of 12 residues. CDR3 protein: CAWSFIGDTQYF. The CDR3 nucleotides read TGTGCCTGGAGTTTCATTGGAGATACGCAGTATTTT.

V usage is TRBV5-6 and J usage is TRBJ1-1; tentative D call: TRBD1 (6 bases). The CDR3 consists of 13 residues. V lost 6 bases, J lost 10 bases, and 19 bases lay in between. Germline CDR1 and CDR2: SGHDT and YYEEEE. This chain's CDR3 is CASTDQPGAGAFF. In nucleotides, the CDR3 is TGTGCCAGCACCGACCAACCGGGGGCTGGAGCTTTCTTT.

This clonotype was seen a handful of times. The CDR3 DNA reads TGTGCCAGCAGCTTACCGTGGACAGGCGCGGAGACCCAGTACTTC. Amino acid sequence: CASSLPWTGAETQYF. The J gene is TRBJ2-5, the V gene TRBV5-6; 7 bases map to TRBD1. This CDR3 is built from 15 residues. Per the germline V gene, CDR1 is SGHDT and CDR2 is YYEEEE. V trimming: 2 bases; J trimming: 5 bases; junction bases outside the gene matches: 9.

The J gene is TRBJ2-5, the V gene TRBV10-3; TRBD2 is a possible D gene (5 bases). Trimming removed 8 bases at V and 0 bases at J, with 16 bases between. This CDR3 has 15 residues. Germline V gene lookup returns CDR1 ENHRY and CDR2 SYGVKD. As DNA, the CDR3 is TGTGCCATCCGGGGAGAACAGTTCTACCAAGAGACCCAGTACTTC. It specifies CAIRGEQFYQETQYF.

This chain connects TRBV27 to TRBJ2-3; TRBD1 matches at 9 bases. The CDR3 has 15 residues. Per germline, CDR1 MNHEY and CDR2 SMNVEV (reference sequence). With 0 bases clipped from V and 6 bases from J, the junction kept 4 bases outside the gene matches. The CDR3 sequence is CASSLSYRGQDTQYF. The CDR3 coding sequence is TGTGCCAGCAGTTTATCGTACAGGGGGCAGGATACGCAGTATTTT.

This clonotype was counted between two and nine times. V gene TRBV18 combines with J gene TRBJ2-5; D is unclear. Trimming stripped 6 bases from V and 5 bases from J, with 19 bases between. The CDR3 length is 15 residues. The germline V gene has CDR1 KGHSH and CDR2 LQKENI. The CDR3: CASSGPKQRAETQYF. In DNA form, the CDR3 reads TGTGCCAGCTCTGGTCCAAAGCAAAGAGCGGAGACCCAGTACTTC.

The rearrangement joins TRBV20-1 to TRBJ1-2, with TRBD1 as a possible D gene (5 bases). The ends were cut back, 1 base at V and 2 bases at J, with 8 bases in the middle. The CDR3 totals 13 residues. The V gene's germline CDR1 is DFQATT and CDR2 SNEGSKA (reference sequence). The CDR3 DNA reads as TGCAGTGCTAGAGGACAGTTGAACTATGGCTACACCTTC. This translates into CSARGQLNYGYTF.

The CDR3 reads CASSQDVRGRAYEQYF. The CDR3 DNA is TGCGCCAGCAGCCAAGATGTCCGCGGGAGGGCCTACGAGCAGTACTTC. The chain employs TRBV4-3 and TRBJ2-7; 9 nucleotides align to TRBD2. CDR1 and CDR2 (germline): LGHNA, YSLEER. The J segment lost 2 bases and the V segment lost 0 bases, leaving 5 bases of the junction unmatched. This CDR3 contains 16 residues.

This clonotype was detected many times. V gene TRBV6-1 combines with J gene TRBJ2-7; TRBD1 aligns across 7 bases. Trimming at V came to 5 bases and at J to 3 bases, leaving 13 bases not matched to a gene. This CDR3 is built from 16 residues. The V gene's germline CDR1 is MNHNS and CDR2 SASEGT. This CDR3 reads CASSTSTGTVLYEQYF. CDR3 coding DNA: TGTGCCAGCAGTACCTCAACCGGGACAGTACTCTACGAGCAGTACTTC.

The CDR3 is CASSLEDRGNTGELFF. CDR3 in DNA: TGTGCCAGCAGCTTAGAGGACAGGGGGAACACCGGGGAGCTGTTTTTT. This chain joins TRBV7-6 and TRBJ2-2, with 9 bases that match TRBD1. This CDR3 is built from 16 residues. Germline lookup yields CDR1 SGHVS and CDR2 FNYEAQ. V shed 1 base and J 1 base; nucleotides not matched to a gene: 1.

The rearrangement joins TRBV9 to TRBJ2-3, with 8 bases identical to TRBD1. Germline V gene data show CDR1 as SGDLS and CDR2 as YYNGEE. Germline trimming cut 4 bases from V and 3 bases from J; bases unmatched to any gene: 10. The CDR3 extends over 16 amino acids. The CDR3 sequence is CASSRIGQGRTDTQYF. The CDR3 coding sequence is TGTGCCAGCAGCCGAATAGGACAGGGTCGAACAGATACGCAGTATTTT.

The count of this clonotype is one. The rearrangement uses TRBV7-2 and TRBJ2-3; 12 positions match TRBD2. Trimming took 5 bases from V and 6 from J; bases not matched to a gene: 12. Germline values: CDR1 SGHTA, CDR2 FQGNSA. The length of the CDR3 is 17 residues. CDR3 residues: CASSPGGGLAGRDTQYF. The CDR3 DNA reads TGTGCCAGCAGCCCCGGGGGGGGACTAGCGGGTCGGGATACGCAGTATTTT.

The CDR3: CASSVGQSYNEQFF. The CDR3 nucleotides read TGTGCCAGCAGCGTGGGACAGTCCTACAATGAGCAGTTCTTC. The gene calls are TRBV7-9 and TRBJ2-1; TRBD1 aligns across 7 bases. With V trimmed by 5 bases and J by 1 base, 2 bases remained unmatched. The CDR3 covers 14 residues. Per germline, CDR1 SEHNR and CDR2 FQNEAQ (reference sequence).

The chain carries TRBV6-2 or TRBV6-3 and TRBJ2-3, with 9 bases aligning to TRBD2. Trimming removed 4 bases from V and 2 bases from J; junction bases left unmatched: 10. This CDR3 comprises 17 residues. Germline V gene data show CDR1 as MNHEY and CDR2 as SVGEGT. The CDR3 sequence is CASSSLLRGGYTDTQYF. The CDR3, as DNA: TGTGCCAGCAGTTCCCTCTTGCGGGGGGGTTACACAGATACGCAGTATTTT.

This clonotype was seen only once. J is TRBJ2-3 and V is TRBV10-3, with a possible D match to TRBD1 (6 bases). This CDR3 has 16 residues. The V gene lost 3 bases and the J gene lost 2 bases, with 15 bases spanning the gap. CDR1 is ENHRY and CDR2 is SYGVKD in the germline V gene. The DNA for the CDR3 is TGTGCCATCAGTGAATCGGACAGTAGATTCACAGATACGCAGTATTTT. Its protein is CAISESDSRFTDTQYF.

This clonotype has just a few counts. The chain combines TRBV6-5 with TRBJ2-1; 7 bases match TRBD2. Germline V gene lookup returns CDR1 MNHEY and CDR2 SVGAGI. The CDR3 has 16 amino acids. After removal of 2 bases from V and 6 bases from J, the junction contained 10 bases not matched to a gene. Written as DNA, the CDR3 is TGTGCCAGCAGTTACACCGGGACCCGGGAGGTCAATGAGCAGTTCTTC. It specifies CASSYTGTREVNEQFF.

The chain carries TRBV5-1 and TRBJ2-5, with D hard to call. Trimming took off 1 base at V and 1 base at J, with 5 bases between the two ends. This CDR3 has 13 residues. From germline, CDR1 is SGHRS and CDR2 YFSETQ. This CDR3 is CASSLFLQETQYF. CDR3 DNA sequence: TGCGCCAGCAGCTTGTTCCTCCAAGAGACCCAGTACTTC.

Only a few counts were recorded for this clonotype. The chain joins TRBV28 to TRBJ2-1, with 8 bases fitting TRBD2. The CDR3 sequence is 15 residues long. V gave up 2 bases and J gave up 7 bases; unmatched junction bases: 7. The germline gives CDR1 MDHEN, CDR2 SYDVKM. The CDR3 sequence: CASSLASGSENEQFF. Here the CDR3 DNA reads TGTGCCAGCAGTTTAGCGAGCGGGAGCGAAAATGAGCAGTTCTTC.

The chain recombines TRBV7-9 with TRBJ2-2, with TRBD1 matching 7 bases. The CDR3 runs 16 residues. The germline V gene encodes CDR1 SEHNR and CDR2 FQNEAQ (reference sequence). Unmatched junction bases numbered 4, after V lost 1 base and J lost 2 bases. CDR3 bases: TGTGCCAGCAGCTTAGGTGAAGGGGGCAACACCGGGGAGCTGTTTTTT. Amino acids: CASSLGEGGNTGELFF.

The V and J genes are TRBV7-9 and TRBJ1-1; 8 positions agree with TRBD1. The CDR3 loop spans 15 amino acids. CDR1 SEHNR and CDR2 FQNEAQ come from the germline V gene (reference sequence). V shed 1 base and J 5 bases; nucleotides not matched to a gene: 6. CDR3 nucleotides: TGTGCCAGCAGCTTAGGCAGGGGGCGCATTACTGAAGCTTTCTTT. Translated, it gives CASSLGRGRITEAFF.

The CDR3 nucleotides read TGTGCCAGCAGCCCAGGGGGTTTACGCTACGAGCAGTACTTC. It encodes CASSPGGLRYEQYF. V usage is TRBV12-3 or TRBV12-4 and J usage is TRBJ2-7; 7 bases map to TRBD1. V lost 6 bases, J lost 3 bases, and 8 bases stayed unmatched. The CDR3 spans 14 residues.

A few counts support this clonotype. The junction and the germline gene differ at one end; a read error may be behind it. The chain joins TRBV24-1 to TRBJ2-1, with 9 bases that match TRBD2. The CDR3 spans 16 residues. Germline assignment: CDR1 KGHDR and CDR2 SFDVKD. The CDR3 loop reads CATSALTSGDYNEQFF. The DNA for the CDR3 is TGTGCCACCAGTGCTTTGACTAGCGGAGACTACAATGAGCAGTTCTTC.

The chain combines TRBV5-1 with TRBJ2-5; 9 bases agree with TRBD2. Germline loops: CDR1 SGHRS, CDR2 YFSETQ. This CDR3 region has 17 residues. V shed 1 base, J shed 2 bases, and the junction held 9 bases outside the gene matches. The CDR3 DNA is TGCGCCAGCAGCTTGCTCCAGAGACTAGCGGAACAAGAGACCCAGTACTTC. This gives the protein CASSLLQRLAEQETQYF.

Only one count was recorded for this clonotype. J is TRBJ1-1 and V is TRBV6-5; 8 bases are a match to TRBD1. CDR1 MNHEY and CDR2 SVGAGI come from the germline V gene. After removal of 0 bases from V and 2 bases from J, the junction contained 2 bases not matched to a gene. The CDR3 contains 15 residues. CDR3 loop: CASSYSTGVNTEAFF. DNA of the CDR3: TGTGCCAGCAGTTACTCGACAGGGGTAAACACTGAAGCTTTCTTT.

J is TRBJ2-2 and V is TRBV7-8; TRBD1 agrees at 10 bases. Germline V gives CDR1 SGHVS, CDR2 FQNEAQ. The J segment lost 5 bases and the V segment lost 1 base, leaving 1 base of the junction unmatched. The CDR3 consists of 15 residues. The CDR3 nucleotides are TGTGCCAGCAGCTTAGGGGACAGGGGAACCGGGGAGCTGTTTTTT. Protein product: CASSLGDRGTGELFF.

This clonotype has at least ten counts. This chain joins TRBV11-2 and TRBJ1-1, with no clear D. The CDR3 consists of 12 residues. CDR1 and CDR2 (germline): SGHAT, FQNNGV. Trimming took off 5 bases at V and 7 bases at J, with 11 bases between the two ends. The CDR3 here is CASSPGIVEAFF. DNA of the CDR3: TGTGCCAGCAGCCCGGGAATCGTTGAAGCTTTCTTT.